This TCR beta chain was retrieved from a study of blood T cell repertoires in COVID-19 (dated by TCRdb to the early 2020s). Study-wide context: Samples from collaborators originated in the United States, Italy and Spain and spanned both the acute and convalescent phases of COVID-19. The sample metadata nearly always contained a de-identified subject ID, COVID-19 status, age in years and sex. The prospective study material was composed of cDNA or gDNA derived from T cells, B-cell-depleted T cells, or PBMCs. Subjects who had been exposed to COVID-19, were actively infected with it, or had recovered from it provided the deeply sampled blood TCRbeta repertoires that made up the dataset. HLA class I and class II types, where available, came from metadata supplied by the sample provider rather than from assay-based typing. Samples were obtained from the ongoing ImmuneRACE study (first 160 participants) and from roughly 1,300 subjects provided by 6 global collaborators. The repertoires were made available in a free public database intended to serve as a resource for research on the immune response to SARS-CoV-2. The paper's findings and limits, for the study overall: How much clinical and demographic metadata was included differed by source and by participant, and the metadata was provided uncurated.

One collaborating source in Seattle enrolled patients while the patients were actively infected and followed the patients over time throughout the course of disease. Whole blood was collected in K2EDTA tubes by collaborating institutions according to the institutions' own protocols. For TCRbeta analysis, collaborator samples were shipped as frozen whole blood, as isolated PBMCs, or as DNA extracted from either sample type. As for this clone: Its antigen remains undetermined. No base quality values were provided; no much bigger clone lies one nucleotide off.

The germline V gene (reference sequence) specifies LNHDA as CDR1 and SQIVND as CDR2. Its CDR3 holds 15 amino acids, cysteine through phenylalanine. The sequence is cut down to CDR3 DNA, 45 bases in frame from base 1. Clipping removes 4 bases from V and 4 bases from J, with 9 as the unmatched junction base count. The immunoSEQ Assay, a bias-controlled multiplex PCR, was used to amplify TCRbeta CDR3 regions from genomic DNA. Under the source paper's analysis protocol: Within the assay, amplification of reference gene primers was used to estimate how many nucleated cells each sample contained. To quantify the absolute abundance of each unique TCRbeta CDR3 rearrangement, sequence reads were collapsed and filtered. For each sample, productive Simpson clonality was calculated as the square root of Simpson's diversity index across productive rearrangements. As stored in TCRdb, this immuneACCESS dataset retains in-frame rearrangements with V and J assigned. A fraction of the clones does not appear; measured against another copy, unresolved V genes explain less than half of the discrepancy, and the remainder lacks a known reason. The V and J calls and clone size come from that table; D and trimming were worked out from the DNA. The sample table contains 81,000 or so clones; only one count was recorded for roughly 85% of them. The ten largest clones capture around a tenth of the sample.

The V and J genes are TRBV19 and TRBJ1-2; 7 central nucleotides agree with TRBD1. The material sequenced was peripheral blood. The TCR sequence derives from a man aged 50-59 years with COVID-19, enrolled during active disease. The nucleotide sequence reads TGTGCCAGTAGTACCGAGTCGACAGGGAGCTATGGCTACACCTTC. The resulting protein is CASSTESTGSYGYTF.